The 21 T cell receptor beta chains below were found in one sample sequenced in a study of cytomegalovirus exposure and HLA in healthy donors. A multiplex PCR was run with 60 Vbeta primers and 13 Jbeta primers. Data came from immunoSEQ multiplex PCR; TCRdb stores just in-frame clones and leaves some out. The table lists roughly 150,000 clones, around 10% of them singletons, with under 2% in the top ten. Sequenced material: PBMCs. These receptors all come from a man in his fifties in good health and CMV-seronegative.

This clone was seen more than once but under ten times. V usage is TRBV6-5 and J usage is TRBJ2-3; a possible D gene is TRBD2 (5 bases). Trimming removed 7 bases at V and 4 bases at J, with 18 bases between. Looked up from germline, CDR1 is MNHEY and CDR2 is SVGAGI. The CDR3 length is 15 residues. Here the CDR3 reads CASKPQRRGADTQYF. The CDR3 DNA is TGTGCCAGCAAGCCCCAGCGGCGTGGCGCAGATACGCAGTATTTT.

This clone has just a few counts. CDR3 DNA: TGTGCCAGCAGCCTACTGGAGGGGAGCTCCTATAATTCACCCCTCCACTTT. Its translation: CASSLLEGSSYNSPLHF. J is TRBJ1-6 and V is TRBV7-9; tentative D call: TRBD1 (5 bases). From germline, CDR1 is SEHNR and CDR2 FQNEAQ (reference sequence). V lost 5 bases and J lost 0, with 14 bases in between. There are 17 residues in the CDR3.

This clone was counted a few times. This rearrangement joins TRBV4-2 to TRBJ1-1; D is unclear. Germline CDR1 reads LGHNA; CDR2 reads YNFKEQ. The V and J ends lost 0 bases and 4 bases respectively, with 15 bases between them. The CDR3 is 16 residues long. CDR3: CASSQDRGEPSTEAFF. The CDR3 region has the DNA TGTGCCAGCAGCCAAGATCGAGGAGAACCCAGCACTGAAGCTTTCTTT.

The CDR3 here is CASSGWSTGGGETQYF. DNA of the CDR3: TGTGCCAGCAGTGGGTGGAGCACAGGGGGCGGGGAGACCCAGTACTTC. The chain carries TRBV2 and TRBJ2-5, with 9 nucleotides matching TRBD1. The CDR3 consists of 16 residues. After removal of 4 bases from V and 5 bases from J, the junction contained 11 bases not matched to a gene. CDR1 and CDR2 from the germline V gene are SNHLY and FYNNEI.

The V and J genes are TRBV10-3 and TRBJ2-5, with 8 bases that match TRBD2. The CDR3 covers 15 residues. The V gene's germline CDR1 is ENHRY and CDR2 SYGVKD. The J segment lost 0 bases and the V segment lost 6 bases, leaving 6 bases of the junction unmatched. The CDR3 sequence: CAIRPGGGHQETQYF. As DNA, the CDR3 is TGTGCCATCAGGCCGGGCGGGGGGCACCAAGAGACCCAGTACTTC.

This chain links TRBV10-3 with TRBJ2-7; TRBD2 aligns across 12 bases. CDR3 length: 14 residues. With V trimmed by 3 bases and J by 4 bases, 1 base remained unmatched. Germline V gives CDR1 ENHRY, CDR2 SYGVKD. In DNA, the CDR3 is TGTGCCATCAGTGATACTAGCGGGAGGTACGAGCAGTACTTC. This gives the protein CAISDTSGRYEQYF.

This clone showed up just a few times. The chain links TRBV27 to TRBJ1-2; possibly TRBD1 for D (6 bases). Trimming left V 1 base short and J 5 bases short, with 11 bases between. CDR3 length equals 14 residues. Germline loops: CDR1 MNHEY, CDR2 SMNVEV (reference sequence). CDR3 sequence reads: CASSLYSRGYGYTF. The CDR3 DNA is TGTGCCAGCAGTTTATACAGCAGGGGTTATGGCTACACCTTC.

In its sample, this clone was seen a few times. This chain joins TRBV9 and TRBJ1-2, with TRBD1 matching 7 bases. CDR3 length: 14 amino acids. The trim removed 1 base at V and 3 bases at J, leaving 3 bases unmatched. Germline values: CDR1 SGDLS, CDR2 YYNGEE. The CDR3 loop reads CASSVHQGDYGYTF. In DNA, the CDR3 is TGTGCCAGCAGCGTACACCAGGGGGACTATGGCTACACCTTC. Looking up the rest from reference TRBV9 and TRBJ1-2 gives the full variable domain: DSGVTQTPKHLITATGQRVTLRCSPRSGDLSVYWYQQSLDQGLQFLIQYYNGEERAKGNILERFSAQQFPDLHSELNLSSLELGDSALYFCASSVHQGDYGYTFGSGTRLTVV.

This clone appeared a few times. The CDR3 DNA sequence: TGTGCCAGCAGCAGGGACAGAACAACTAATGAAAAACTGTTTTTT. It encodes CASSRDRTTNEKLFF. The rearrangement uses TRBV5-5 and TRBJ1-4; 7 bases are a match to TRBD1. V shed 4 bases, J shed 0 bases, and the junction held 3 bases outside the gene matches. The CDR3 spans 15 residues. The germline V gene has CDR1 SGHKS and CDR2 YYEKEE (reference sequence).

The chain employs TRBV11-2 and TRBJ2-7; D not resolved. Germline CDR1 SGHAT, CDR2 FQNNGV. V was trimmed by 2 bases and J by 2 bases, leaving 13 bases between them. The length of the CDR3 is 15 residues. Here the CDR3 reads CASSLYSYGPYEQYF. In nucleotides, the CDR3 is TGTGCCAGCAGCTTATACAGCTATGGGCCCTACGAGCAGTACTTC.

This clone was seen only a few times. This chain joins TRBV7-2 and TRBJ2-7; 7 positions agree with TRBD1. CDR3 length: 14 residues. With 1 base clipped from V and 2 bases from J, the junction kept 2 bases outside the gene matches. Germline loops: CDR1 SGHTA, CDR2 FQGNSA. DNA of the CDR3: TGTGCCAGCAGCTTAGGGCAGGGGGCCTACGAGCAGTACTTC. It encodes CASSLGQGAYEQYF. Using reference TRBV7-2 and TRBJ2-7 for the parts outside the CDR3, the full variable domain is GAGVSQSPSNKVTEKGKDVELRCDPISGHTALYWYRQSLGQGLEFLIYFQGNSAPDKSGLPSDRFSAERTGGSVSTLTIQRTQQEDSAVYLCASSLGQGAYEQYFGPGTRLTVT.

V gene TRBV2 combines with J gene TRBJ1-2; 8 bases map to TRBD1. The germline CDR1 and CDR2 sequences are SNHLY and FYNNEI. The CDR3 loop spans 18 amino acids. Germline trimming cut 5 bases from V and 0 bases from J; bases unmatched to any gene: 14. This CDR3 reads CASSSLRDRSGANYGYTF. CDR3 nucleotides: TGTGCCAGCAGTAGCTTACGGGACAGGTCTGGTGCTAACTATGGCTACACCTTC.

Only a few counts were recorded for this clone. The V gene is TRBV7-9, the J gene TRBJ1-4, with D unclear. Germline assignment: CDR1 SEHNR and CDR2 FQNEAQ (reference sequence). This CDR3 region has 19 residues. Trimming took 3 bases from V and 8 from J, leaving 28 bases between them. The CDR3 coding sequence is TGTGCCAGCAGCTTGTCCTCAGCGTTTCTAGGAGGAAGCAGAGAAAAACTGTTTTTT. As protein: CASSLSSAFLGGSREKLFF.

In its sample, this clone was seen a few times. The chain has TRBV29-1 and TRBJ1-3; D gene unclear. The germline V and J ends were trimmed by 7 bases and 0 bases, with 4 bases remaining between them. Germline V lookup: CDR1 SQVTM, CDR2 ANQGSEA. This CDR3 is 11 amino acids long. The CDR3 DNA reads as TGCAGCGCCCACTCTGGAAACACCATATATTTT. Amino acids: CSAHSGNTIYF. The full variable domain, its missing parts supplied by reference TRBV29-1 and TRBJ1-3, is SAVISQKPSRDICQRGTSLTIQCQVDSQVTMMFWYRQQPGQSLTLIATANQGSEATYESGFVIDKFPISRPNLTFSTLTVSNMSPEDSSIYLCSAHSGNTIYFGEGSWLTVV.

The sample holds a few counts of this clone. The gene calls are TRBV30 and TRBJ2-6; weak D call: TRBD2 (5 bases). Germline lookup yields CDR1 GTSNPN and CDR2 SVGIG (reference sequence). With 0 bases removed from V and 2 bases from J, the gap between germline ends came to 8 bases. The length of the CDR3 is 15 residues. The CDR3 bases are TGTGCCTGGAGTGTAGGAGGAACTGGGGCCAACGTCCTGACTTTC. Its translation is CAWSVGGTGANVLTF. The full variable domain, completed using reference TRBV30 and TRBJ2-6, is SQTIHQWPATLVQPVGSPLSLECTVEGTSNPNLYWYRQAAGRGLQLLFYSVGIGQISSEVPQNLSASRPQDRQFILSSKKLLLSDSGFYLCAWSVGGTGANVLTFGAGSRLTVL.

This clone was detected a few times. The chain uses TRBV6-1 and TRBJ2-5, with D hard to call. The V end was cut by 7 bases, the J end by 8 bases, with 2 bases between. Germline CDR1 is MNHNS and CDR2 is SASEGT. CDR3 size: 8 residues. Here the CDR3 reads CASITQYF. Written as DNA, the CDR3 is TGTGCCAGCATAACCCAGTACTTC.

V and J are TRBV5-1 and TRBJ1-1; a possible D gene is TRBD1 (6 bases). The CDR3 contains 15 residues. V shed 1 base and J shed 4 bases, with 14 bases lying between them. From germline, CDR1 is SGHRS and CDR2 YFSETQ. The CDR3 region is CASSLNGRGSTEAFF. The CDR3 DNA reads TGCGCCAGCAGCTTGAATGGCAGGGGAAGCACTGAAGCTTTCTTT.

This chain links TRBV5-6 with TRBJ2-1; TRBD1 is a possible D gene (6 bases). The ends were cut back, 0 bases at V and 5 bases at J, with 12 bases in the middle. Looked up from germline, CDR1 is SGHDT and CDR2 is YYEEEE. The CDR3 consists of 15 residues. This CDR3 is CASSLAGQSDNEQFF. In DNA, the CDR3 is TGTGCCAGCAGCTTGGCTGGACAGTCAGACAATGAGCAGTTCTTC.

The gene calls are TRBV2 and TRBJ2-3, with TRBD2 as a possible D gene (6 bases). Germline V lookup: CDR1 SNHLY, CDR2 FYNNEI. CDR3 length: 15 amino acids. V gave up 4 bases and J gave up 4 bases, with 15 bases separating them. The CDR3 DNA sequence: TGTGCCAGCAGTGTTTCGCGGGGCTACCCAGATACGCAGTATTTT. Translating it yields CASSVSRGYPDTQYF. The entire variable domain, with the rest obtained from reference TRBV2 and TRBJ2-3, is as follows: EPEVTQTPSHQVTQMGQEVILRCVPISNHLYFYWYRQILGQKVEFLVSFYNNEISEKSEIFDDQFSVERPDGSNFTLKIRSTKLEDSAMYFCASSVSRGYPDTQYFGPGTRLTVL.

The CDR3 is CASSDRGSGYTF. CDR3 coding DNA: TGTGCCAGCAGTGACAGGGGCAGTGGCTACACCTTC. The chain joins TRBV6-5 to TRBJ1-2; 8 bases map to TRBD1. This CDR3 comprises 12 residues. The trim removed 5 bases at V and 7 bases at J, leaving 3 bases unmatched. The germline V gene has CDR1 MNHEY and CDR2 SVGAGI.

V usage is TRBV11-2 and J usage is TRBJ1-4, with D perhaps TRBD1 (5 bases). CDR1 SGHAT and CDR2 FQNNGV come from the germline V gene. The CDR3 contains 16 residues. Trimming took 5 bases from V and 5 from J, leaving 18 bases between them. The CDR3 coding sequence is TGTGCCAGCAGCCCCCGGGGGGGGGTGATGAATGAAAAACTGTTTTTT. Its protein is CASSPRGGVMNEKLFF. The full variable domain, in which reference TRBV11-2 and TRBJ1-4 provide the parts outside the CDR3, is EAGVAQSPRYKIIEKRQSVAFWCNPISGHATLYWYQQILGQGPKLLIQFQNNGVVDDSQLPKDRFSAERLKGVDSTLKIQPAKLEDSAVYLCASSPRGGVMNEKLFFGSGTQLSVL.